This T cell receptor (beta chain) was recovered during a study of shared T cell receptors in the human thymus. Produced via immunoSEQ multiplex PCR; TCRdb's table is partial and in-frame only. The profile shows roughly 560,000 clones, roughly 74% of them singletons. The CDR3 is 15 amino acids. V lost 0 bases, J lost 5 bases, and 7 bases stayed unmatched. The germline V gene has CDR1 SGHRS and CDR2 YFSETQ. The sample also formed part of further work on human thymus T cells. That paper notes: Resections from corrective heart surgery provided thymus tissue. Related studies noted strongly shared thymic repertoires across unrelated people.

The sequencing input was thymocytes. V usage is TRBV5-1 and J usage is TRBJ2-7, with 8 bases identical to TRBD2. This sequence was found in a boy in the first two years of life with a congenital heart defect. This chain's CDR3 is CASSLDLAGYNEQYF. In DNA form, the CDR3 reads TGCGCCAGCAGCTTGGATCTAGCGGGCTACAACGAGCAGTACTTC.